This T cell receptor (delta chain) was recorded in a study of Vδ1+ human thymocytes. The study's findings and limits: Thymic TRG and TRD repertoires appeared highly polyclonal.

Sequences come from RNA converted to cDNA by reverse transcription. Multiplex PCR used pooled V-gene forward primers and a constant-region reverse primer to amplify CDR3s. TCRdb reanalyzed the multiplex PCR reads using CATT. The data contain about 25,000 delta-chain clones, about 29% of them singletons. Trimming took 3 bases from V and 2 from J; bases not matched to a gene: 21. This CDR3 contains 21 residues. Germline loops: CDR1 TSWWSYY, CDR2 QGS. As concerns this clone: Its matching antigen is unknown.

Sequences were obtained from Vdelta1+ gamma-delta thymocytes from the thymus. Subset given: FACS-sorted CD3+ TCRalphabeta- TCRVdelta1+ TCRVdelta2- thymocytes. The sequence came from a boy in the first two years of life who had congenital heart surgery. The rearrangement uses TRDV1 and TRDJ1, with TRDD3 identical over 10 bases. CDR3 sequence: CALGDGYFLVWGIKGTDKLIF. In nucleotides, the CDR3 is TGTGCTCTTGGGGACGGTTACTTCCTAGTCTGGGGGATAAAGGGAACCGATAAACTCATCTTT.